The 32 T cell receptor beta chains below all came from one sample that was sequenced in a study of blood T cells in healthy people across ages. Next came a second PCR, run for about 7 to 12 cycles, which used a sample-barcoded 5' primer along with a J-beta primer mix. TCRdb re-called the 5' RACE reads through MiXCR, storing one row per CDR3 protein. The sample has 660,000 or so distinct CDR3 sequences, about 54% seen once. The sequencing input was blood. The origin of the receptors is a man between 60 and 75 years old in good health.

This chain connects TRBV7-2 to TRBJ2-2; D uncertain. The germline V gene encodes CDR1 SGHTA and CDR2 FQGNSA. The germline V and J ends were trimmed by 5 bases and 1 base, with 11 bases remaining between them. This CDR3 has 15 residues. CDR3 sequence (DNA): TGTGCCAGCAGCATAGGACGGGTGAACACCGGGGAGCTGTTTTTT. Residues: CASSIGRVNTGELFF.

This clonotype showed up just once. The gene calls are TRBV4-2 and TRBJ2-2; no clear D. The germline CDR1 and CDR2 sequences are LGHNA and YNFKEQ. The CDR3 sequence is 13 residues long. Trimming left V 0 bases short and J 9 bases short, with 8 bases between. The DNA for the CDR3 is TGTGCCAGCAGCCAAGACAGCCGGCGGGAGCTGTTTTTT. It specifies CASSQDSRRELFF.

The chain joins TRBV20-1 to TRBJ2-7; 8 bases map to TRBD2. In germline, CDR1 is DFQATT, CDR2 SNEGSKA (reference sequence). V trimming: 3 bases; J trimming: 6 bases; junction bases outside the gene matches: 13. The CDR3 contains 15 residues. CDR3 nucleotide sequence: TGCAGTGCTAGTAAGTCCGGGACTAGTCCTTCCGAGCAGTACTTC. Translated, it gives CSASKSGTSPSEQYF.

This chain joins TRBV7-9 and TRBJ1-2; TRBD1 agrees at 7 bases. Unmatched junction bases numbered 5, after V lost 0 bases and J lost 4 bases. The V gene's germline CDR1 is SEHNR and CDR2 FQNEAQ (reference sequence). The CDR3 is made up of 15 amino acids. CDR3 protein: CASSLAGTVSYGYTF. The CDR3 region has the DNA TGTGCCAGCAGCTTAGCCGGGACAGTCTCCTATGGCTACACCTTC.

The V call is TRBV5-6, the J call TRBJ2-5, with 11 bases fitting TRBD1. Germline lookup yields CDR1 SGHDT and CDR2 YYEEEE. V shed 3 bases and J 5 bases; nucleotides not matched to a gene: 9. This CDR3 region has 16 residues. The CDR3 coding sequence is TGTGCCAGCAGCTCACTTGGACAGGGGGCAAAGGAGACCCAGTACTTC. The encoded protein is CASSSLGQGAKETQYF. The full variable domain, in which reference TRBV5-6 and TRBJ2-5 provide the parts outside the CDR3, is DAGVTQSPTHLIKTRGQQVTLRCSPKSGHDTVSWYQQALGQGPQFIFQYYEEEERQRGNFPDRFSGHQFPNYSSELNVNALLLGDSALYLCASSSLGQGAKETQYFGPGTRLLVL.

CDR3 sequence: CSAREYRANTEAFF. The CDR3 DNA sequence: TGCAGTGCTAGAGAGTACAGGGCGAACACTGAAGCTTTCTTT. The rearrangement joins TRBV20-1 to TRBJ1-1; the D gene is possibly TRBD1 (6 bases). The CDR3 totals 14 residues. V lost 0 bases and J lost 1, with 9 bases in between. Germline CDR1 and CDR2: DFQATT and SNEGSKA (reference sequence).

This chain links TRBV5-1 with TRBJ1-2; a weak D match, TRBD1 (5 bases). V dropped 0 bases and J dropped 4 bases, with 13 bases sitting between them. Germline assignment: CDR1 SGHRS and CDR2 YFSETQ. There are 15 residues in the CDR3. The chain's CDR3 is CASSLDFGGTYGYTF. The DNA for the CDR3 is TGCGCCAGCAGCTTGGATTTCGGGGGGACCTATGGCTACACCTTC.

The V call is TRBV7-2, the J call TRBJ2-4, with a tentative D call TRBD2 (6 bases). Germline CDR1 reads SGHTA; CDR2 reads FQGNSA. Trimming cost V 2 bases and J 3 bases, with 11 bases left between them. This CDR3 has 15 residues. CDR3 in DNA: TGTGCCAGCAGCTTATGGGGGGTTGACAAAAACATTCAGTACTTC. Encoded protein: CASSLWGVDKNIQYF.

V is TRBV5-1 and J is TRBJ2-1; D is ambiguous. The CDR3 has 14 amino acids. Germline assignment: CDR1 SGHRS and CDR2 YFSETQ. Trimming left V 1 base short and J 5 bases short, with 10 bases between. CDR3 sequence (DNA): TGCGCCAGCAGCTTGTCCCAGTCCCACAATGAGCAGTTCTTC. This encodes CASSLSQSHNEQFF.

The chain recombines TRBV18 with TRBJ1-1; 12 bases match TRBD1. Germline-derived CDR1 and CDR2 are KGHSH and LQKENI. Trimming cost V 5 bases and J 6 bases; bases outside gene matches: 4. The CDR3 contains 14 residues. In DNA, the CDR3 is TGTGCCAGCTCAAGGGACAGGGGGCGTTCTGAAGCTTTCTTT. Its translation: CASSRDRGRSEAFF.

The V gene is TRBV6-2 or TRBV6-3, the J gene TRBJ1-1; 11 bases map to TRBD1. Germline assignment: CDR1 MNHEY and CDR2 SVGEGT. This CDR3 has 14 amino acids. The V segment lost 6 bases and the J segment 3 bases; nucleotides outside the gene matches: 3. In DNA form, the CDR3 reads TGTGCCAGCAGGGGGACAGGGGGAGACACTGAAGCTTTCTTT. Its protein is CASRGTGGDTEAFF.

The rearrangement links TRBV29-1 to TRBJ2-5; TRBD2 matches at 9 bases. Germline V CDR1 and CDR2: SQVTM, ANQGSEA. J lost 3 bases, V lost 4 bases, and 6 bases had no gene match. The CDR3 runs to 14 residues. This CDR3 reads CSVGPSGAKETQYF. CDR3 bases: TGCAGCGTTGGTCCTAGCGGGGCCAAAGAGACCCAGTACTTC.

The rearrangement links TRBV7-9 to TRBJ2-4, with no clear D. V dropped 7 bases and J dropped 12 bases, with 25 bases sitting between them. Germline lookup yields CDR1 SEHNR and CDR2 FQNEAQ (reference sequence). This CDR3 region has 15 residues. DNA for the CDR3: TGTGCCAGCAATCAATACGGCGGCCCCACAGACACTCAGTACTTC. Its protein is CASNQYGGPTDTQYF.

This clonotype was counted a single time. The CDR3 DNA is TGTGCCAGCAGGACTGCGGGACAGAGCACAGATACGCAGTATTTT. Protein sequence: CASRTAGQSTDTQYF. The chain links TRBV28 to TRBJ2-3; the D gene is possibly TRBD1 (7 bases). V lost 6 bases and J lost 0, with 13 bases in between. CDR3 length: 15 amino acids. Germline CDR1 MDHEN, CDR2 SYDVKM.

A few counts support this clonotype. The rearrangement joins TRBV11-1 to TRBJ2-5; D not certain. Germline CDR1 and CDR2: SGHAT and FQDESV (reference sequence). The ends were cut back, 3 bases at V and 1 base at J, with 12 bases in the middle. The CDR3 is 15 residues long. The CDR3 region has the DNA TGTGCCAGCAGCTTTCAAGGGAAGAGCCAAGAGACCCAGTACTTC. As protein: CASSFQGKSQETQYF.

The chain couples TRBV10-3 to TRBJ1-1, with D maybe TRBD1 (6 bases). The CDR3 has 14 amino acids. Germline values: CDR1 ENHRY, CDR2 SYGVKD. V lost 10 bases, J lost 8 bases, and 23 bases lay in between. The DNA for the CDR3 is TGTGCCACCAATCCCAACAGGGACGCTGAGGAAGCTTTCTTT. Residues: CATNPNRDAEEAFF.

V and J are TRBV7-9 and TRBJ2-7; 7 nucleotides line up with TRBD1. The germline V gene has CDR1 SEHNR and CDR2 FQNEAQ (reference sequence). J gave up 2 bases and V 5 bases, and 15 bases lay outside the gene matches. This CDR3 comprises 17 residues. The CDR3 region has the DNA TGTGCCAGCAGCACCCGAGGGGGCAGCTTCGCAGCCTACGAGCAGTACTTC. Protein: CASSTRGGSFAAYEQYF.

This clonotype was seen a few times. The J gene is TRBJ2-1, the V gene TRBV29-1; D not resolved. Germline loops: CDR1 SQVTM, CDR2 ANQGSEA. V dropped 8 bases and J dropped 3 bases, with 11 bases sitting between them. The CDR3 loop spans 12 amino acids. The CDR3 region has the DNA TGCAGCTTTGTGCCCAACTACAATGAGCAGTTCTTC. It codes for CSFVPNYNEQFF.

V and J are TRBV4-1 and TRBJ2-5; 7 nucleotides align to TRBD2. The CDR3 runs 15 residues. After removal of 0 bases from V and 5 bases from J, the junction contained 6 bases not matched to a gene. Germline values: CDR1 MGHRA, CDR2 YSYEKL. The CDR3 spells CASSQDGGGGETQYF. The DNA for the CDR3 is TGCGCCAGCAGCCAAGATGGTGGGGGGGGTGAGACCCAGTACTTC.

This clonotype was observed a few times. The CDR3 spells CASSYSPRGAQHF. The CDR3 bases are TGTGCCAGCAGTTACTCCCCGCGCGGGGCCCAGCATTTT. The chain is built from TRBV6-5 and TRBJ1-5; no definite D call. Germline CDR1 reads MNHEY; CDR2 reads SVGAGI. The CDR3 has 13 residues. The ends were cut back, 0 bases at V and 11 bases at J, with 11 bases in the middle.

The chain links TRBV11-1 to TRBJ2-1, with D perhaps given as TRBD1 or TRBD2 (5 bases each). Germline loops: CDR1 SGHAT, CDR2 FQDESV (reference sequence). The V end lost 5 bases, the J end lost 6 bases, and 14 bases lay between the germline ends. CDR3 length: 14 amino acids. CDR3: CASSPVRGGNEQFF. The CDR3 nucleotides are TGTGCCAGCAGCCCAGTACGGGGCGGCAATGAGCAGTTCTTC.

The CDR3 sequence: CATSDQPGLSDTQYF. CDR3 sequence (DNA): TGTGCCACCAGTGATCAACCGGGACTGTCAGATACGCAGTATTTT. This sequence joins TRBV24-1 and TRBJ2-3; D possibly corresponds to TRBD2 (6 bases). Trimming took off 3 bases at V and 4 bases at J, with 13 bases between the two ends. Germline CDR1 is KGHDR and CDR2 is SFDVKD. This CDR3 has 15 residues.

The J gene is TRBJ2-5, the V gene TRBV7-2, with D perhaps matching TRBD1 (5 bases). The DNA end is more similar to TRBJ2-7, so the J call may be wrong. From germline, CDR1 is SGHTA and CDR2 FQGNSA. This CDR3 comprises 13 residues. CDR3 amino acids: CASSLESGLEQYF. CDR3 nucleotide sequence: TGTGCCAGCAGCTTAGAGTCAGGGCTCGAGCAGTACTTC.

The V and J genes are TRBV18 and TRBJ1-5; D is uncertain. CDR3 length: 13 residues. The V and J ends lost 6 bases and 5 bases respectively, with 11 bases between them. The germline gives CDR1 KGHSH, CDR2 LQKENI. CDR3 in amino acids: CASSRTQDQPQHF. In DNA form, the CDR3 reads TGTGCCAGCTCCCGCACCCAGGATCAGCCCCAGCATTTT.

This clonotype has a handful of counts. This chain connects TRBV6-6 to TRBJ2-7, with D possibly being TRBD1 or TRBD2 (5 bases each). The CDR3 is 14 residues long. Germline CDR1 MNHNY, CDR2 SVGAGI (reference sequence). V shed 2 bases and J shed 5 bases, with 13 bases lying between them. The CDR3 DNA follows: TGTGCCAGCAGTTACCGGCCAGGGACCAACGAGCAGTACTTC. This encodes CASSYRPGTNEQYF.

This clonotype was seen just once. The rearrangement uses TRBV29-1 and TRBJ1-1; D is possibly TRBD1 (6 bases). Trimming left V 2 bases short and J 1 base short, with 8 bases between. This CDR3 contains 13 residues. CDR1 is SQVTM and CDR2 is ANQGSEA in the germline V gene. CDR3 loop: CSVETGQNTEAFF. In DNA, the CDR3 is TGCAGCGTTGAAACGGGACAGAACACTGAAGCTTTCTTT.

The chain employs TRBV4-1 and TRBJ2-5, with D possibly matching TRBD1 (7 bases). Germline V gene lookup returns CDR1 MGHRA and CDR2 YSYEKL. This CDR3 spans 18 amino acids. V was pared by 0 bases and J by 2 bases, with 19 bases between. This CDR3 is CASSQDRSRGTVQETQYF. The CDR3 region has the DNA TGCGCCAGCAGCCAAGATAGGTCTCGGGGGACAGTACAAGAGACCCAGTACTTC.

V and J are TRBV13 and TRBJ1-1, with D unresolved. Per germline, CDR1 PRHDT and CDR2 FYEKMQ (reference sequence). This CDR3 has 12 amino acids. The V end was cut by 2 bases, the J end by 10 bases, with 11 bases between. CDR3 amino acids: CASSLLGLGAFF. In DNA form, the CDR3 reads TGTGCCAGCAGCTTACTTGGATTGGGAGCTTTCTTT.

This clonotype has just a few counts. The V gene is TRBV9, the J gene TRBJ2-5, with D possibly matching TRBD1 (5 bases). The CDR3 is 15 residues long. V was cut by 0 bases and J by 1 base, with 10 bases left in between. Germline CDR1 is SGDLS and CDR2 is YYNGEE. The CDR3 nucleotides read TGTGCCAGCAGCGTAGCTCAGGGATTCCAAGAGACCCAGTACTTC. The encoded protein is CASSVAQGFQETQYF.

This chain uses TRBV5-1 with TRBJ1-4, with 9 bases lining up with TRBD1. Trimming cost V 4 bases and J 7 bases; bases outside gene matches: 8. CDR1 is SGHRS and CDR2 is YFSETQ in the germline V gene. This CDR3 spans 15 amino acids. CDR3 DNA sequence: TGCGCCAGCAGCCCGGCCGGGACAGGGAGTGAAAAACTGTTTTTT. Protein sequence: CASSPAGTGSEKLFF.

The chain is built from TRBV18 and TRBJ2-5; 7 nucleotides line up with TRBD2. Trimming cost V 2 bases and J 5 bases; bases outside gene matches: 2. CDR1 and CDR2 (germline): KGHSH, LQKENI. CDR3 length: 13 amino acids. The CDR3 loop reads CASSPSGRETQYF. Here the CDR3 DNA reads TGTGCCAGCTCACCATCCGGGAGGGAGACCCAGTACTTC.

V gene TRBV5-1 combines with J gene TRBJ2-3; a possible D gene is TRBD1 (5 bases). Germline CDR1 SGHRS, CDR2 YFSETQ. Trimming left V 3 bases short and J 4 bases short, with 12 bases between. The CDR3 has 14 amino acids. The CDR3 reads CASSSGHSSDTQYF. CDR3 DNA: TGCGCCAGCAGCTCAGGACATTCTTCAGATACGCAGTATTTT.